This T cell receptor beta chain originates from a study of cytomegalovirus exposure and HLA in healthy donors. Primers included in the PCR were 60 Vbeta and 13 Jbeta primers. This table comes from immunoSEQ multiplex PCR, and its TCRdb copy is limited to in-frame clones, with some not included. The repertoire has 73,000 or so clones, around 78% of them found once; the top ten carry around 6.3%. The trim removed 6 bases at V and 3 bases at J, leaving 6 bases unmatched. Germline assignment: CDR1 LNHDA and CDR2 SQIVND (reference sequence). This CDR3 comprises 16 residues. The sequenced sample consisted of PBMCs. This clonotype was obtained from a man aged 45-65 years in good health and CMV-seronegative. The chain carries TRBV19 and TRBJ1-5; 12 nucleotides line up with TRBD1. The CDR3 nucleotides read TGTGCCAGTAGGGGACAGGGGGCGAGGATCAATCAGCCCCAGCATTTT. Translated: CASRGQGARINQPQHF.